Included here is one T cell receptor beta chain sequence, with context. Seattle patient enrollment occurred during active infection, with longitudinal follow-up thereafter. This specimen comes from a study of blood T cell repertoires in COVID-19. As for the study in general: The United States, Italy and Spain supplied acute and convalescent COVID-19 samples.

CDR1 is SGHTA and CDR2 is FQGNSA in the germline V gene. V was clipped by 5 bases and J by 4 bases; unmatched bases: 4. The CDR3 runs 14 residues. As originally analysed: Scientists estimated how many nucleated cells there were by amplifying reference gene primers. TCRdb keeps only in-frame clones here, not all; method: immunoSEQ multiplex PCR. V and J calls plus clone size are reproduced from that table; the DNA served to infer D and trimming. The sample lists about 180,000 clones, roughly 83% occurring once. The source is a woman aged 40 to 50 with COVID-19, enrolled during active disease. What was sequenced was peripheral blood. The V gene is TRBV7-2, the J gene TRBJ1-5; TRBD1 matches at 8 bases. The CDR3 reads CASSPRTGNQPQHF. CDR3 sequence (DNA): TGTGCCAGCAGCCCGCGGACAGGGAATCAGCCCCAGCATTTT.